Below, 5 T cell receptor beta chains from the same sample are listed, as sequenced in a study of blood T cell repertoires in COVID-19. The assay was immunoSEQ multiplex PCR, and TCRdb's table has in-frame clones only and misses some. The data hold around 81,000 clones, with around 80% observed a single time. Specimen: peripheral blood. All receptors derive from a human donor in a cohort sampled during active COVID-19.

In this sample, this clone turned up a few times. As DNA, the CDR3 is TGTGCCAGCAGCCCCGGATTGGACTTTACCTACGAGCAGTACTTC. Translation gives CASSPGLDFTYEQYF. The chain joins TRBV4-2 to TRBJ2-7; D is possibly TRBD2 (5 bases). V lost 4 bases to trimming and J lost 2 bases, with 15 bases between them. The CDR3 length is 15 residues. CDR1 LGHNA and CDR2 YNFKEQ come from the germline V gene.

The rearrangement joins TRBV29-1 to TRBJ2-7; 8 bases fit TRBD2. Germline lookup yields CDR1 SQVTM and CDR2 ANQGSEA. The CDR3 has 13 amino acids. After removal of 6 bases from V and 1 base from J, the junction contained 5 bases not matched to a gene. CDR3 protein: CSVVAGLSYEQYF. CDR3 bases: TGCAGCGTCGTAGCGGGGTTGTCCTACGAGCAGTACTTC.

The chain employs TRBV9 and TRBJ2-1, with D possibly being TRBD1 (6 bases). Germline V CDR1 and CDR2: SGDLS, YYNGEE. The CDR3 has 16 residues. Trimming shortened V by 4 bases and J by 4 bases, and 18 bases separated the two germline ends. CDR3 sequence reads: CASSSYRAMGYNEQFF. For the CDR3, the DNA is TGTGCCAGCAGCTCTTACAGGGCAATGGGGTACAATGAGCAGTTCTTC. Variable domain in full (rest from reference TRBV9 and TRBJ2-1): DSGVTQTPKHLITATGQRVTLRCSPRSGDLSVYWYQQSLDQGLQFLIQYYNGEERAKGNILERFSAQQFPDLHSELNLSSLELGDSALYFCASSSYRAMGYNEQFFGPGTRLTVL.

This chain joins TRBV7-9 and TRBJ1-6; D possibly corresponds to TRBD1 (5 bases). Trimming removed 6 bases from V and 10 bases from J, with 22 bases in between. This CDR3 comprises 16 residues. Germline V gene sequence: CDR1 SEHNR, CDR2 FQNEAQ (reference sequence). CDR3 sequence: CASRSHGGGVGSPLHF. The CDR3 DNA reads as TGTGCCAGCAGGTCGCACGGGGGGGGAGTCGGATCACCCCTCCACTTT.

This rearrangement joins TRBV6-5 to TRBJ1-1; D gene uncertain. The V gene's germline CDR1 is MNHEY and CDR2 SVGAGI. V was pared by 2 bases and J by 0 bases, with 7 bases between. The CDR3 consists of 14 residues. CDR3 DNA sequence: TGTGCCAGCAGTTACAAACGGTTGAACACTGAAGCTTTCTTT. It yields the protein CASSYKRLNTEAFF.